The next 21 T cell receptor beta chains were all read from a single sample in a study of T cells in women clearing cervical HPV infection. The table came from immunoSEQ multiplex PCR; TCRdb's copy has only in-frame clones and leaves some out. The sample holds about 23,000 clones. The specimen was blood buffy coat. Receptor source: a woman aged 18 to 75 with a cervical HPV16 infection that either progressed to CIN3+ or cleared (not recorded which).

Note on this clone: The read ends 3 residues before the CDR3 terminus; that terminus is restored from the germline J gene. This chain links TRBV12-3 or TRBV12-4 with TRBJ2-7; 9 bases fit TRBD2. CDR3 length equals 16 residues. The trim removed 5 bases at V and 4 bases at J, leaving 12 bases unmatched. This CDR3 is CASSRLLAGRLYEQYF. CDR3 DNA, as far as it was read: TGTGCCAGCAGTCGGCTTCTAGCGGGAAGGCTTTACGAG.

By frequency, this clone is medium-sized. The read finishes 3 residues shy of the CDR3 end, and the germline J gene is used to complete it. This rearrangement joins TRBV6-2 or TRBV6-3 to TRBJ2-5; D possibly corresponds to TRBD2 (5 bases). CDR1 and CDR2 from the germline V gene are MNHEY and SVGEGT. V lost 2 bases and J 5 bases, leaving 18 bases between the germline ends. CDR3 length equals 16 residues. The sequenced CDR3 bases are TGTGCCAGCAGTTACGATCCGGGGAAACGCTGGGAGACC. It yields the protein CASSYDPGKRWET. The entire CDR3 protein is CASSYDPGKRWETQYF.

As for this clone: The read terminates 3 residues ahead of where the CDR3 ends, so the germline J gene completes it. The V and J genes are TRBV7-9 and TRBJ1-2, with D tentatively TRBD1 (5 bases). There are 13 residues in the CDR3. Germline V gives CDR1 SEHNR, CDR2 FQNEAQ (reference sequence). V was shortened by 3 bases and J by 4 bases, with 9 bases between the two germline ends. CDR3 DNA (partial): TGTGCCAGCAGCTTGAGGGGCGCCTATGGC. Protein product: CASSLRGAYG. The full-length CDR3 reads as CASSLRGAYGYTF. Full variable domain (rest looked up from reference TRBV7-9 and TRBJ1-2): DTGVSQNPRHKITKRGQNVTFRCDPISEHNRLYWYRQTLGQGPEFLTYFQNEAQLEKSRLLSDRFSAERPKGSFSTLEIQRTEQGDSAMYLCASSLRGAYGYTFGSGTRLTVV.

On this clone: The CDR3 extends 3 residues past the end of the read, so its final part is completed from the germline J gene. The V and J genes are TRBV18 and TRBJ1-1, with 7 bases lining up with TRBD1. The CDR3 loop spans 13 amino acids. CDR1 and CDR2 from the germline V gene are KGHSH and LQKENI. This CDR3 is CASSLQDRAEAFF. The sequenced part of the CDR3 DNA is TGTGCCAGCTCACTACAAGACAGGGCAGAA.

Incomplete CDR3 DNA: TGTGCCAGCAGCCAAGGGCGAGCGGTGCAAGAGACC. Protein: CASSQGRAVQET. The whole CDR3 sequence reads CASSQGRAVQETQYF. The chain combines TRBV4-2 with TRBJ2-5; TRBD2 is a possible D gene (5 bases). The CDR3 end falls 3 residues outside the read, so it is completed with the germline J gene. There are 15 residues in the CDR3. V gave up 1 base and J gave up 2 bases, with 11 bases separating them. From germline, CDR1 is LGHNA and CDR2 YNFKEQ.

For this clone: The read stops 3 residues short of the end of the CDR3; the missing end is completed from the germline J gene. This rearrangement joins TRBV6-2 or TRBV6-3 to TRBJ2-2, with TRBD1 identical over 9 bases. The V gene's germline CDR1 is MNHEY and CDR2 SVGEGT. This CDR3 comprises 15 residues. The CDR3 DNA, read in part, is TGTGCCAGCAGTTCCAAAGACAGGGGGGATGAAAAG. This encodes CASSSKDRGDEK. The whole CDR3 protein is CASSSKDRGDEKLFF.

About this clone: The read falls 3 residues short of the CDR3 end, and the missing part is taken from the germline J gene. The chain employs TRBV7-2 and TRBJ1-2; 7 bases are a match to TRBD1. Germline V gene data show CDR1 as SGHTA and CDR2 as FQGNSA. The CDR3 has 15 amino acids. The V gene end was trimmed by 4 bases and the J gene end by 5 bases; junction bases not matched to a gene: 10. The CDR3 sequence: CASSSGTASYYGYTF. The covered CDR3 bases are TGTGCCAGCAGCTCCGGGACAGCTTCTTATTATGGC.

This clone is medium-sized by frequency. The read terminates 3 residues before the CDR3 end, so the remaining end is supplied by the germline J gene. This sequence joins TRBV2 and TRBJ1-6; possibly TRBD1 for D (5 bases). The CDR3 runs 15 residues. Germline loops: CDR1 SNHLY, CDR2 FYNNEI. V was pared by 3 bases and J by 4 bases, with 10 bases between. The sequenced part of the CDR3 DNA is TGTGCCAGCAGTGAGGAGCAGGGTTATAATTCACCC. This gives the protein CASSEEQGYNSP. In full, the CDR3 is CASSEEQGYNSPLHF.

For this clone: The read stops 3 residues short of the end of the CDR3; the missing end is completed from the germline J gene. This chain connects TRBV7-9 to TRBJ1-2; 7 bases agree with TRBD1. The CDR3 runs 14 residues. The V gene's germline CDR1 is SEHNR and CDR2 FQNEAQ (reference sequence). The CDR3 loop reads CASSYLNRGGDYTF. Incomplete CDR3 DNA: TGTGCCAGCAGCTACCTGAACAGGGGCGGCGAC.

A word on this clone: The read halts 3 residues ahead of the CDR3 end, with the missing end drawn from the germline J gene. The chain combines TRBV2 with TRBJ1-5; maybe TRBD1 (5 bases). CDR1 is SNHLY and CDR2 is FYNNEI in the germline V gene. Trimming pared 6 bases from V and 6 bases from J, leaving 12 bases between. The CDR3 spans 13 residues. CDR3 region: CASSQQAGQPQHF. CDR3 DNA, as far as it was read: TGTGCCAGCAGCCAACAGGCTGGTCAGCCC.

With regard to this clone: At one of its ends the junction is not consistent with the germline gene, which may arise from a read error. Read data end 3 residues before the CDR3 end; the end is taken from the germline J gene. This rearrangement joins TRBV11-1 to TRBJ2-7; 10 bases align to TRBD1. Looked up from germline, CDR1 is SGHAT and CDR2 is FQDESV (reference sequence). This CDR3 is built from 14 residues. The CDR3 region is CARSAGQGLYEQYF. CDR3 DNA, as far as it was read: TGTGCCCGCAGCGCGGGACAGGGGTTATACGAG.

Incomplete CDR3 DNA: TGTGCCTGGGACAGGGGAACTAATGAAAAA. Its protein product is CAWDRGTNEK. Given in full, the CDR3 is CAWDRGTNEKLFF. This chain uses TRBV30 with TRBJ1-4; 8 bases agree with TRBD1. The read ends 3 residues shy of where the CDR3 ends; the end is completed using the germline J gene. Unmatched junction bases numbered 0, after V lost 5 bases and J lost 1 base. Per germline, CDR1 GTSNPN and CDR2 SVGIG (reference sequence). The CDR3 sequence is 13 residues long.

As concerns this clone: The DNA ends 3 residues before the CDR3 does, and the rest of the CDR3 is filled in from the germline J gene. This chain uses TRBV5-1 with TRBJ2-7, with a possible D match to TRBD1 (6 bases). The germline V gene encodes CDR1 SGHRS and CDR2 YFSETQ. This CDR3 has 17 residues. Trimming took off 0 bases at V and 5 bases at J, with 21 bases between the two ends. CDR3 protein: CASSLAEGLDRNNEQYF. The sequenced CDR3 bases are TGCGCCAGCAGCTTGGCCGAAGGGTTAGACAGGAACAACGAG. Complete variable domain (other parts from reference TRBV5-1 and TRBJ2-7): KAGVTQTPRYLIKTRGQQVTLSCSPISGHRSVSWYQQTPGQGLQFLFEYFSETQRNKGNFPGRFSGRQFSNSRSEMNVSTLELGDSALYLCASSLAEGLDRNNEQYFGPGTRLTVT.

Note on this clone: The CDR3 is cut off 3 residues early in the read; its end comes from the germline J gene. The rearrangement links TRBV27 to TRBJ2-2; D possibly corresponds to TRBD2 (5 bases). Germline lookup yields CDR1 MNHEY and CDR2 SMNVEV (reference sequence). There are 15 residues in the CDR3. V was trimmed by 5 bases and J by 6 bases, leaving 16 bases between them. CDR3 protein: CASSNPRTYPGELFF. The part of the CDR3 DNA that was read is TGTGCCAGCAGTAACCCTAGGACTTACCCCGGGGAG.

Details on this clone: The read ends 3 residues shy of where the CDR3 ends; the end is completed using the germline J gene. J is TRBJ1-4 and V is TRBV30; 8 bases fit TRBD1. V shed 2 bases and J 4 bases; nucleotides not matched to a gene: 3. Germline CDR1 reads GTSNPN; CDR2 reads SVGIG (reference sequence). CDR3 length: 14 amino acids. This CDR3 reads CAWSSGGRNEKLFF. CDR3 bases read: TGTGCCTGGAGTTCAGGGGGCCGTAATGAAAAA.

As regards this clone: The read comes to an end 3 residues before the CDR3 does, leaving the germline J gene to fill in the end. The chain recombines TRBV7-8 with TRBJ1-2, with no clear D. Germline V gives CDR1 SGHVS, CDR2 FQNEAQ. The CDR3 consists of 14 residues. The sequenced CDR3 bases are TGTGCCAGCAGCTTAGCCCGGTCCTTCCACGGC. This sequence encodes CASSLARSFHG. From start to end, the CDR3 is CASSLARSFHGYTF.

In regard to this clone: Compared with germline, one end of the junction differs, possibly owing to a read error. Sequencing ends 3 residues short of the CDR3 end; the germline J gene provides the rest. At the DNA level, this CDR3 is encoded by other sequences in the same sample as well. The chain combines TRBV2 with TRBJ1-3; 8 bases agree with TRBD1. CDR3 length equals 16 residues. Germline values: CDR1 SNHLY, CDR2 FYNNEI. The chain's CDR3 is CASRTPGTGGGNTIYF. The sequenced part of the CDR3 DNA is TGTGCCAGCAGAACTCCCGGGACAGGCGGGGGAAACACA.

A note on this clone: The CDR3 end lies 3 residues beyond the end of the read and is filled in from the germline J gene. This chain joins TRBV20-1 and TRBJ1-5, with D tentatively TRBD1 (5 bases). Germline assignment: CDR1 DFQATT and CDR2 SNEGSKA (reference sequence). The CDR3 covers 15 residues. V lost 6 bases, J lost 5 bases, and 20 bases lay in between. CDR3: CSARTRQGGDQPQHF. The CDR3 DNA, read in part, is TGCAGTGCCCGAACCCGGCAGGGTGGGGATCAGCCC.

A remark on this clone: The CDR3 end lies 3 residues beyond the end of the read and is filled in from the germline J gene. The chain combines TRBV6-2 or TRBV6-3 with TRBJ1-5, with TRBD1 matching over 8 bases. V lost 5 bases, J lost 7 bases, and 10 bases stayed unmatched. This CDR3 comprises 15 residues. In germline, CDR1 is MNHEY, CDR2 SVGEGT. The CDR3 loop reads CASSPGQGAWQPQHF. CDR3 bases read: TGTGCCAGCAGTCCGGGGCAGGGGGCTTGGCAGCCC.

On this clone itself: The CDR3 goes on 3 residues after the read ends, and that part is filled in from the germline J gene. The V and J genes are TRBV2 and TRBJ2-7, with D unclear. Looked up from germline, CDR1 is SNHLY and CDR2 is FYNNEI. Trimming removed 3 bases at V and 3 bases at J, with 6 bases between. The CDR3 contains 12 residues. CDR3 residues: CASSDMRYEQYF. The CDR3 DNA, read in part, is TGTGCCAGCAGTGATATGCGCTACGAG. Complete variable domain (other parts from reference TRBV2 and TRBJ2-7): EPEVTQTPSHQVTQMGQEVILRCVPISNHLYFYWYRQILGQKVEFLVSFYNNEISEKSEIFDDQFSVERPDGSNFTLKIRSTKLEDSAMYFCASSDMRYEQYFGPGTRLTVT.

A note on this clone: The read gets to within 3 residues of the CDR3 end, and the germline J gene fills in the rest. The chain uses TRBV2 and TRBJ2-7, with 9 bases matching TRBD1. This CDR3 spans 14 amino acids. Germline assignment: CDR1 SNHLY and CDR2 FYNNEI. V dropped 9 bases and J dropped 3; count of bases not matched to a gene: 9. The CDR3 sequence is CARGQGRPLYEQYF. CDR3 bases read: TGTGCCAGAGGACAGGGGCGTCCTCTCTACGAG.